This record concerns one TCR beta chain sequence. Sequencing used immunoSEQ multiplex PCR; TCRdb keeps in-frame clones, though not all of them. The data show tens of thousands of clones, with 92% seen just once and under 2% held by the top ten. This specimen comes from a study of T cell changes during pregnancy in multiple sclerosis. The CDR3 has 15 amino acids. Germline V CDR1 and CDR2: SGHRS, YFSETQ. After removal of 4 bases from V and 2 bases from J, the junction contained 5 bases not matched to a gene. This sample comprised peripheral blood, obtained in the second trimester of pregnancy. The source is a female donor with multiple sclerosis, enrolled in a pregnancy study. V and J are TRBV5-1 and TRBJ2-1, with 8 bases matching TRBD2. CDR3 in amino acids: CASSVTGGPYNEQFF. The CDR3, as DNA: TGCGCCAGCAGCGTAACGGGAGGGCCCTACAATGAGCAGTTCTTC.